This T cell receptor beta chain was documented in a study of regulatory T cells in long-lasting Graves disease. Study as a whole: Patients with new Graves' disease had used antithyroid drugs below 3 months.

This CDR3 has 15 residues. Trimming pared 6 bases from V and 6 bases from J, leaving 21 bases between. Germline CDR1 and CDR2: MDHEN and SYDVKM. Assembly of TCR beta libraries relied on iRepertoire HTBI primers together with Arm-PCR of CDR3 regions. TCRdb reanalysed the multiplex PCR reads using MiXCR and keeps one entry per CDR3 protein. There are 450,000 to 600,000 distinct CDR3 sequences in the sample; about 13% occur only once, and roughly 10% lies in the top ten. Concerning this clonotype itself: A read error is possible here, since a much larger clone lies one base away.

Stated time point: newly diagnosed GD, antithyroid drugs for less than 3 months. Following extraction of RNA from PBMCs, that RNA was used to make the TCR library. EDTA tubes held roughly 9 milliliters of peripheral blood from each patient. The sample also formed part of further work on T cells in Graves' hyperthyroidism and ophthalmopathy.

This clonotype was sampled from a man aged 30 to 39 with Graves disease. The source material was peripheral blood mononuclear cells (PBMCs), sampled at new diagnosis, from a patient treated with antithyroid drugs. The chain joins TRBV28 to TRBJ2-7, with D uncertain. The CDR3 is CASSSIFSAGTEQYF. DNA for the CDR3: TGTGCCAGCAGCTCAATCTTCTCGGCAGGTACCGAGCAGTACTTC.